Each of the 12 T cell receptor beta chains below was sequenced from the same sample in a study of T cells in Graves' hyperthyroidism and ophthalmopathy. TCR beta CDR3 sequences were amplified from RNA transcripts. First-round RT-PCR targeting the TCR CDR3 was performed with the HTBI primer set. TCRdb recomputed calls from the multiplex PCR reads with MiXCR, one row per CDR3 protein. There are 200,000 to 250,000 distinct CDR3 sequences in the sample; around 17% occur only once, and less than 35% lies in the top ten. Sequenced material: blood. The receptors here all came from a woman aged 18-29 years with Graves' ophthalmopathy.

This clonotype was counted at least ten times. The chain combines TRBV5-8 with TRBJ2-1, with 7 bases lining up with TRBD1. Trimming cost V 4 bases and J 6 bases; bases outside gene matches: 16. In germline, CDR1 is SGHTS, CDR2 YDEGEE. CDR3 length: 17 residues. CDR3 sequence (DNA): TGTGCCAGCAGCGATTCCCGACAGGGCCTCGCGCTCAATGAGCAGTTCTTC. Protein product: CASSDSRQGLALNEQFF.

There are many counts of this clonotype. J is TRBJ2-2 and V is TRBV20-1, with a weak D call TRBD2 (6 bases). CDR3 size: 14 residues. V lost 2 bases to trimming and J lost 6 bases, with 13 bases between them. The germline V gene has CDR1 DFQATT and CDR2 SNEGSKA (reference sequence). This CDR3 is CSARMGGGAGELFF. For the CDR3, the DNA is TGCAGTGCTAGAATGGGGGGTGGTGCCGGGGAGCTGTTTTTT.

This clonotype was seen many times. This chain connects TRBV2 to TRBJ2-3; tentative D call: TRBD1 (5 bases). The CDR3 is 14 amino acids. V was pared by 10 bases and J by 4 bases, with 18 bases between. In germline, CDR1 is SNHLY, CDR2 FYNNEI. CDR3 nucleotide sequence: TGTGCCACTTCAGACAGCGATCGAGCAGATACGCAGTATTTT. This gives the protein CATSDSDRADTQYF.

Ten or more counts support this clonotype. The chain combines TRBV18 with TRBJ2-7; TRBD2 agrees at 11 bases. CDR1 KGHSH and CDR2 LQKENI come from the germline V gene. The CDR3 is 14 amino acids. With 6 bases clipped from V and 3 bases from J, the junction kept 4 bases outside the gene matches. CDR3: CASSFSGRDYEQYF. The CDR3, as DNA: TGTGCCAGCTCGTTTAGCGGGAGGGACTACGAGCAGTACTTC.

There are many counts of this clonotype. The genes are TRBV7-6 and TRBJ2-1, with D uncertain. This CDR3 has 15 amino acids. Trimming cost V 5 bases and J 2 bases, with 13 bases left between them. Per the germline V gene, CDR1 is SGHVS and CDR2 is FNYEAQ. The CDR3 reads CASSPRPGTYNEQFF. The CDR3 DNA follows: TGTGCCAGCAGCCCCCGTCCAGGTACCTACAATGAGCAGTTCTTC.

This clonotype was picked up many times. CDR3 protein: CASSRKGTSGEYEQYF. CDR3 coding DNA: TGTGCCAGCAGCAGAAAGGGAACTAGCGGGGAATACGAGCAGTACTTC. The chain combines TRBV7-9 with TRBJ2-7; 10 nucleotides agree with TRBD2. The length of the CDR3 is 16 residues. From germline, CDR1 is SEHNR and CDR2 FQNEAQ (reference sequence). V lost 5 bases and J lost 4; bases outside the gene matches: 11.

This clonotype has ten or more counts. This chain links TRBV7-2 with TRBJ2-1; D gene unclear. The germline CDR1 and CDR2 sequences are SGHTA and FQGNSA. The V and J ends lost 5 bases and 7 bases respectively, with 15 bases between them. This CDR3 contains 14 residues. The CDR3 is CASSQRVRRNEQFF. CDR3 nucleotide sequence: TGTGCCAGCAGCCAAAGGGTGCGGCGGAATGAGCAGTTCTTC.

Ten or more counts support this clonotype. CDR3 region: CASSPTGYSNQPQHF. The CDR3 nucleotides read TGTGCCAGCAGTCCGACAGGGTATAGCAATCAGCCCCAGCATTTT. The V and J genes are TRBV28 and TRBJ1-5; 7 nucleotides line up with TRBD1. The trim removed 5 bases at V and 0 bases at J, leaving 4 bases unmatched. In germline, CDR1 is MDHEN, CDR2 SYDVKM. The CDR3 runs 15 residues.

As regards this clonotype: Being one base from a much bigger clone, this may be a read error. This chain connects TRBV5-1 to TRBJ1-4; 10 nucleotides line up with TRBD1. Per the germline V gene, CDR1 is SGHRS and CDR2 is YFSETQ. The CDR3 consists of 14 residues. The CDR3 DNA follows: TGCGACAGCAGCTGGGGACAGGGGAAAGAAAAACTGTTTTTT. Translated, it gives CDSSWGQGKEKLFF.

This clonotype was seen many times. V and J are TRBV20-1 and TRBJ1-1; 11 positions agree with TRBD1. This CDR3 region has 13 residues. Trimming cost V 1 base and J 5 bases; bases outside gene matches: 0. Germline V lookup: CDR1 DFQATT, CDR2 SNEGSKA (reference sequence). The CDR3 sequence: CSARGDRGTEAFF. The CDR3 DNA reads as TGCAGTGCTAGAGGGGACAGGGGGACTGAAGCTTTCTTT.

This clonotype has only a few counts. V and J are TRBV28 and TRBJ1-6, with a weak D call TRBD1 (5 bases). Trimming pared 4 bases from V and 0 bases from J, leaving 16 bases between. Germline-derived CDR1 and CDR2 are MDHEN and SYDVKM. The CDR3 is 18 amino acids. CDR3 protein: CASSSPGGTSSYNSPLHF. CDR3 bases: TGTGCCAGCAGTTCCCCGGGGGGGACCAGCTCCTATAATTCACCCCTCCACTTT.

This clonotype was counted only a few times. The V gene is TRBV7-3, the J gene TRBJ1-1, with a possible D match to TRBD1 (6 bases). The CDR3 runs 13 residues. V was shortened by 5 bases and J by 10 bases, with 17 bases between the two germline ends. Germline V lookup: CDR1 SGHTA, CDR2 FQGTGA. DNA of the CDR3: TGTGCCAGCAGCGTCGACAGGAAATCCCCAGCTTTCTTT. It codes for CASSVDRKSPAFF.